The clone carrying this TCR beta chain has just a few counts. This CDR3 has 17 amino acids. Germline-derived CDR1 and CDR2 are LNHDA and SQIVND (reference sequence). V lost 4 bases, J lost 4 bases, and 22 bases lay in between. In the source study's methods: Amplification with reference gene primers provided the estimates of nucleated cell counts. Profiled with immunoSEQ multiplex PCR; TCRdb holds only in-frame clones, not every one. V and J calls plus clone size are reproduced from that table; the DNA served to infer D and trimming. The sample contains about 170,000 clones, approximately 90% of which appear only once. This entry comes from a study of blood T cell repertoires in COVID-19. Study overall: Samples of COVID-19 (acute and convalescent) were obtained from the United States, Italy and Spain. Sample material is recorded as cDNA or gDNA derived from T cells, B-cell-depleted T cells, or PBMCs.

This chain links TRBV19 with TRBJ2-5; TRBD1 is a possible D gene (5 bases). The sample comprised peripheral blood. The sequence derives from a woman older than 75 in a cohort sampled during active or convalescent COVID-19. The CDR3 sequence: CASSTQDATRVGETQYF. The CDR3, as DNA: TGTGCCAGTAGTACCCAAGACGCTACCAGGGTCGGAGAGACCCAGTACTTC.